This T cell receptor beta chain was obtained from a study of graft-versus-host responses after intestinal transplantation. Deletions cut 5 bases from V and 5 bases from J, with 15 bases between. Per germline, CDR1 MDHEN and CDR2 SYDVKM. The CDR3 loop spans 14 amino acids. As regards this clone: Its target is unknown.

Profiling relied on immunoSEQ multiplex PCR, and the TCRdb table lists in-frame clones only, not all of them. The sample consists of about 120,000 clones, 85% to 95% of them appearing once. This receptor was taken from a human donor who received an intestinal transplant. The source material was unstimulated CD8+ T cells sorted from spleen or lymph node cells, sampled before intestinal transplant. This chain links TRBV28 with TRBJ2-5; possible D gene TRBD1, 8 bases. The CDR3 spells CASSQYRGGETQYF. In nucleotides, the CDR3 is TGTGCCAGCAGTCAGTACAGGGGGGGGGAGACCCAGTACTTC.